Below, 11 T cell receptor beta chains from the same sample are listed, as sequenced in a study of cytomegalovirus exposure and HLA in healthy donors. Researchers ran the PCR with 60 Vbeta and 13 Jbeta primers. The protocol was immunoSEQ multiplex PCR, while the TCRdb copy is restricted to in-frame clones and leaves out a portion. This table has approximately 100,000 clones, approximately 80% appearing once. The source material was PBMCs. These TCRs come from a man younger than 35 in good health and CMV-seronegative.

This clone has a handful of counts. This chain joins TRBV5-4 and TRBJ2-3; 7 bases agree with TRBD2. The V gene end was trimmed by 0 bases and the J gene end by 0 bases; junction bases not matched to a gene: 4. The germline V gene encodes CDR1 SGHNT and CDR2 YYREEE (reference sequence). The CDR3 totals 16 residues. The CDR3: CASSLDGGISTDTQYF. CDR3 nucleotides: TGTGCCAGCAGCTTGGACGGGGGGATTAGCACAGATACGCAGTATTTT.

This chain links TRBV5-8 with TRBJ2-7; TRBD1 agrees at 7 bases. This CDR3 region has 13 residues. Germline V lookup: CDR1 SGHTS, CDR2 YDEGEE. With 2 bases clipped from V and 6 bases from J, the junction kept 5 bases outside the gene matches. CDR3 in amino acids: CASSLQGLSEQYF. As DNA, the CDR3 is TGTGCCAGCAGCTTACAGGGGCTCAGCGAGCAGTACTTC.

The rearrangement uses TRBV9 and TRBJ2-5; 9 bases map to TRBD2. V lost 0 bases to trimming and J lost 5 bases; unmatched junction nucleotides: 8. Germline V gene lookup returns CDR1 SGDLS and CDR2 YYNGEE. The CDR3 length is 16 residues. The CDR3 sequence is CASSVGIAGAPETQYF. CDR3 nucleotides: TGTGCCAGCAGCGTAGGGATAGCGGGGGCCCCGGAGACCCAGTACTTC.

This clone occurred once. The chain joins TRBV7-3 to TRBJ2-7; D is possibly TRBD1 (6 bases). The CDR3 sequence is 15 residues long. V was cut by 0 bases and J by 2 bases, with 11 bases left in between. The germline V gene encodes CDR1 SGHTA and CDR2 FQGTGA. CDR3 sequence: CASSLTPGQPYEQYF. CDR3 nucleotides: TGTGCCAGCAGCTTAACCCCCGGACAGCCCTACGAGCAGTACTTC.

The chain recombines TRBV2 with TRBJ1-4, with no clear D. V was cut by 3 bases and J by 8 bases, with 10 bases left in between. CDR3 size: 13 residues. Germline-derived CDR1 and CDR2 are SNHLY and FYNNEI. The CDR3 is CASSEGNNEKLFF. CDR3 sequence (DNA): TGTGCCAGCAGTGAGGGCAACAACGAAAAACTGTTTTTT.

V usage is TRBV19 and J usage is TRBJ1-1; D is unclear. The CDR3 contains 11 residues. Per the germline V gene, CDR1 is LNHDA and CDR2 is SQIVND (reference sequence). V was shortened by 8 bases and J by 5 bases, with 9 bases between the two germline ends. The CDR3 DNA sequence: TGTGCCAGTGCCGGGATTACTGAAGCTTTCTTT. Protein product: CASAGITEAFF. The full variable domain, rest sourced from reference TRBV19 and TRBJ1-1, is DGGITQSPKYLFRKEGQNVTLSCEQNLNHDAMYWYRQDPGQGLRLIYYSQIVNDFQKGDIAEGYSVSREKKESFPLTVTSAQKNPTAFYLCASAGITEAFFGQGTRLTVV.

V gene TRBV18 combines with J gene TRBJ2-7; 13 bases line up with TRBD2. This CDR3 spans 15 amino acids. V was clipped by 1 base and J by 5 bases; unmatched bases: 2. Germline V gives CDR1 KGHSH, CDR2 LQKENI. CDR3 in DNA: TGTGCCAGCTCACCACGACTAGCGGGGGGCGACGAGCAGTACTTC. As protein: CASSPRLAGGDEQYF.

The rearrangement uses TRBV7-2 and TRBJ1-2; D is perhaps TRBD1 (6 bases). Trimming took off 6 bases at V and 8 bases at J, with 19 bases between the two ends. The CDR3 runs to 14 residues. The V gene's germline CDR1 is SGHTA and CDR2 FQGNSA. CDR3 amino acids: CASSSPTGLRGYTF. The CDR3 DNA sequence: TGTGCCAGCAGTTCCCCTACAGGGTTGCGGGGCTACACCTTC.

CDR3: CASSYDSTYEQYF. Here the CDR3 DNA reads TGTGCCAGCAGTTACGACAGTACCTACGAGCAGTACTTC. The V gene is TRBV6-5, the J gene TRBJ2-7; D perhaps matches TRBD1 (5 bases). The V end was cut by 2 bases, the J end by 2 bases, with 7 bases between. The CDR3 length is 13 residues. The germline gives CDR1 MNHEY, CDR2 SVGAGI.

The rearrangement joins TRBV30 to TRBJ2-7, with D maybe TRBD2 (5 bases). The CDR3 runs 11 residues. Trimming left V 1 base short and J 6 bases short, with 7 bases between. Per the germline V gene, CDR1 is GTSNPN and CDR2 is SVGIG (reference sequence). The CDR3 spells CAWSAAGEQYF. CDR3 DNA: TGTGCCTGGAGTGCCGCGGGCGAGCAGTACTTC.

This chain uses TRBV28 with TRBJ2-5, with D perhaps TRBD1 (6 bases). The V gene lost 3 bases and the J gene lost 4 bases, with 12 bases spanning the gap. The germline gives CDR1 MDHEN, CDR2 SYDVKM. The CDR3 contains 14 residues. CDR3 bases: TGTGCCAGCAGTTTTACTACAGGGACAGAGACCCAGTACTTC. Its translation: CASSFTTGTETQYF.